This T cell receptor (beta chain) originates from a study of T cell repertoires in cytomegalovirus infection. Study as a whole: Newly reported HLA-C-restricted and thoroughly characterized HLA-B-restricted CMV epitopes were employed. Study-level points and caveats: The response measured ex vivo was dominated by TCR beta clonotypes (HLA-C-restricted and CMV-specific).

V was clipped by 8 bases and J by 1 base, with 24 bases between them. Germline V lookup: CDR1 MNHEY, CDR2 SMNVEV (reference sequence). The CDR3 consists of 18 residues. Via MiXCR, TCRdb re-called the reads, giving one row per CDR3 protein. The sample lists 750,000 to 900,000 distinct CDR3 sequences, about 29% occurring once. This clonotype was observed a single time. Its antigen remains unidentified. The source was cultured CD8+ T cells from PBMCs, collected from culture after CMV antigen stimulation. The rearrangement links TRBV27 to TRBJ1-5; perhaps TRBD1 as D (5 bases). The TCR originated in a human donor in good health (CMV status not recorded). Some clones in this sample may be carry-over from other donors' samples. CDR3 sequence: CASQPGEEGSWSNQPQHF. The CDR3 DNA follows: TGTGCCAGCCAACCGGGAGAAGAGGGGAGTTGGAGCAATCAGCCCCAGCATTTT.